A single T cell receptor (beta chain) is shown here with its context. In the PCR, 60 Vbeta and 13 Jbeta primers were used. The data were produced by immunoSEQ multiplex PCR, yet TCRdb's version contains in-frame clones alone and is incomplete. The sample has about 160,000 clones, roughly 88% seen once. The data are from a study of cytomegalovirus exposure and HLA in healthy donors. The CDR3 length is 14 residues. The germline gives CDR1 MNHNS, CDR2 SASEGT. Trimming left V 5 bases short and J 11 bases short, with 19 bases between. The origin of this receptor is a young woman in good health and CMV-seronegative. The specimen sequenced was PBMCs. The J gene is TRBJ1-5, the V gene TRBV6-1; D is perhaps TRBD1 (6 bases). CDR3 nucleotide sequence: TGTGCCAGCAGTTATTGGGGTGGGGAGGGGGCCCAGCATTTT. It specifies CASSYWGGEGAQHF.